The 18 T cell receptor beta chains below were found in one sample sequenced in a study of T cells after yellow fever vaccination. TCRdb analysed the 5' RACE reads with MiXCR anew, one entry per CDR3 protein. The sample contains 500,000 to 650,000 distinct CDR3 sequences, about 12% of which appear only once. The sequences come from PBMCs, collected on the day of the yellow fever booster vaccination. The receptor set was obtained from a man younger than 45 who received the YFV17D yellow fever vaccine.

In DNA, the CDR3 is TGCAGTGCTAGAGGGGCAGCGAGCTCCTACAATGAGCAGTTCTTC. It specifies CSARGAASSYNEQFF. The genes are TRBV20-1 and TRBJ2-1, with D unclear. V was cut by 1 base and J by 0 bases, with 10 bases left in between. The CDR3 spans 15 residues. Germline CDR1 reads DFQATT; CDR2 reads SNEGSKA (reference sequence).

This sequence joins TRBV5-5 and TRBJ1-4; D is unclear. The CDR3 length is 16 residues. Deletions cut 4 bases from V and 0 bases from J, with 13 bases between. Germline assignment: CDR1 SGHKS and CDR2 YYEKEE (reference sequence). CDR3 coding DNA: TGTGCCAGCAGCCCCTGGGCCGGGGCAACTAATGAAAAACTGTTTTTT. Translation: CASSPWAGATNEKLFF. The full variable domain, with the rest looked up from reference TRBV5-5 and TRBJ1-4, is DAGVTQSPTHLIKTRGQQVTLRCSPISGHKSVSWYQQVLGQGPQFIFQYYEKEERGRGNFPDRFSARQFPNYSSELNVNALLLGDSALYLCASSPWAGATNEKLFFGSGTQLSVL.

V and J are TRBV20-1 and TRBJ1-2; tentative D call: TRBD1 (6 bases). Trimming cost V 4 bases and J 8 bases, with 20 bases left between them. This CDR3 region has 14 residues. Germline CDR1 DFQATT, CDR2 SNEGSKA (reference sequence). CDR3 amino acids: CSATAGDRLSGYTF. The CDR3 DNA sequence: TGCAGTGCTACCGCCGGTGACAGGCTGTCAGGCTACACCTTC.

This clonotype is a singleton in its sample. The chain joins TRBV6-7 to TRBJ1-5; D ambiguous. TRBV6-7 is annotated as an ORF whose role is uncertain. Trimming removed 4 bases from V and 1 base from J, with 14 bases in between. The CDR3 contains 16 residues. DNA of the CDR3: TGTGCCAGCAGTTGCTCCGGGGTATCGAGCAATCAGCCCCAGCATTTT. Its translation is CASSCSGVSSNQPQHF.

This clonotype was picked up many times. The chain couples TRBV5-5 to TRBJ2-7; D is ambiguous. The V and J ends lost 3 bases and 3 bases respectively, with 7 bases between them. The germline V gene encodes CDR1 SGHKS and CDR2 YYEKEE (reference sequence). CDR3 size: 12 residues. CDR3 DNA: TGTGCCAGCAGCTGGGATTACTACGAGCAGTACTTC. Translation gives CASSWDYYEQYF.

This chain's CDR3 is CASSQDIGGPPEGELFF. As DNA, the CDR3 is TGCGCCAGCAGCCAAGATATAGGGGGGCCCCCAGAGGGGGAGCTGTTTTTT. The chain links TRBV4-3 to TRBJ2-2, with D perhaps matching TRBD1 or TRBD2 (6 bases each). The V gene lost 0 bases and the J gene lost 8 bases, with 19 bases spanning the gap. The CDR3 is 17 residues long. Germline CDR1 is LGHNA and CDR2 is YSLEER.

The chain is built from TRBV11-2 and TRBJ2-7, with 10 nucleotides matching TRBD2. CDR1 is SGHAT, CDR2 FQNNGV, per germline. This CDR3 is 15 amino acids long. The V segment lost 1 base and the J segment 3 bases; nucleotides outside the gene matches: 3. The DNA for the CDR3 is TGTGCCAGCAGCTTAGTACTAGCGGGAATCTACGAGCAGTACTTC. This gives the protein CASSLVLAGIYEQYF.

This clonotype was seen repeatedly, ten times or more. The chain employs TRBV12-3 or TRBV12-4 and TRBJ2-7; D is possibly TRBD2 (6 bases). Trimming cost V 3 bases and J 1 base, with 7 bases left between them. This CDR3 region has 13 residues. This chain's CDR3 is CASSFAGSYEQYF. CDR3 DNA: TGTGCCAGCAGTTTCGCGGGATCCTACGAGCAGTACTTC.

V gene TRBV12-3 or TRBV12-4 combines with J gene TRBJ1-2; D gene unclear. CDR3 size: 13 residues. The V end lost 4 bases, the J end lost 7 bases, and 13 bases lay between the germline ends. The CDR3 region is CASSSVTLGGYTF. The CDR3 nucleotides are TGTGCCAGCAGTTCTGTGACTCTGGGTGGCTACACCTTC.

This clonotype was seen only a few times. The chain couples TRBV7-9 to TRBJ2-6; D call uncertain. The germline V gene has CDR1 SEHNR and CDR2 FQNEAQ (reference sequence). The ends were cut back, 5 bases at V and 0 bases at J, with 8 bases in the middle. CDR3 size: 15 residues. Here the CDR3 DNA reads TGTGCCAGCAGCGCGGACCTCTCTGGGGCCAACGTCCTGACTTTC. Residues: CASSADLSGANVLTF.

The chain joins TRBV10-2 to TRBJ2-1; tentatively, D is TRBD2 (5 bases). Per germline, CDR1 WSHSY and CDR2 SAAADI. The CDR3 covers 13 residues. V was clipped by 6 bases and J by 3 bases, with 9 bases between them. This CDR3 reads CASRLDHYNEQFF. CDR3 coding DNA: TGCGCCAGCAGACTAGACCACTACAATGAGCAGTTCTTC.

This clonotype was counted only a few times. V gene TRBV7-2 combines with J gene TRBJ2-3; D uncertain. Germline CDR1 reads SGHTA; CDR2 reads FQGNSA. The CDR3 has 14 residues. V lost 5 bases, J lost 2 bases, and 11 bases lay in between. The CDR3 region is CASSPGASTDTQYF. The CDR3 DNA reads TGTGCCAGCAGCCCTGGAGCTTCCACAGATACGCAGTATTTT.

This clonotype was seen more than once but under ten times. This chain connects TRBV7-2 to TRBJ2-5; TRBD2 matches at 11 bases. Germline V gene lookup returns CDR1 SGHTA and CDR2 FQGNSA. The CDR3 totals 16 residues. V gave up 7 bases and J gave up 1 base; unmatched junction bases: 8. CDR3 nucleotide sequence: TGTGCCAGCATCACGACTAGCGGGACCCTCCAAGAGACCCAGTACTTC. This encodes CASITTSGTLQETQYF.

This clonotype has just a few counts. V usage is TRBV7-9 and J usage is TRBJ2-2; 11 bases align to TRBD1. CDR1 and CDR2 from the germline V gene are SEHNR and FQNEAQ (reference sequence). The CDR3 consists of 15 residues. With 3 bases clipped from V and 10 bases from J, the junction kept 7 bases outside the gene matches. CDR3 DNA: TGTGCCAGCAGCTTGTCTGGACAGGGGGCGGAGGAGCTGTTTTTT. Amino acid sequence: CASSLSGQGAEELFF.

This clonotype was detected only a few times. This chain connects TRBV7-9 to TRBJ2-2, with D possibly being TRBD2 (5 bases). The length of the CDR3 is 14 residues. The germline gives CDR1 SEHNR, CDR2 FQNEAQ (reference sequence). Deletions cut 0 bases from V and 7 bases from J, with 9 bases between. The CDR3 loop is CASSLAGSLGELFF. As DNA, the CDR3 is TGTGCCAGCAGCTTAGCAGGGAGTCTCGGGGAGCTGTTTTTT.

This clonotype turned up a few times. This chain links TRBV3-1 with TRBJ2-2; 9 nucleotides agree with TRBD1. From germline, CDR1 is LGHDT and CDR2 YNNKEL (reference sequence). Unmatched junction bases numbered 5, after V lost 0 bases and J lost 6 bases. This CDR3 spans 16 amino acids. The CDR3 DNA reads as TGTGCCAGCAGCCAAGAAACGACAGGGGGATCCGGGGAGCTGTTTTTT. This codes for CASSQETTGGSGELFF. Full variable domain (missing parts from reference TRBV3-1 and TRBJ2-2): DTAVSQTPKYLVTQMGNDKSIKCEQNLGHDTMYWYKQDSKKFLKIMFSYNNKELIINETVPNRFSPKSPDKAHLNLHINSLELGDSAVYFCASSQETTGGSGELFFGEGSRLTVL.

This clonotype was observed a few times. A junction end diverges from the germline sequence, so it may reflect a read error. This rearrangement joins TRBV4-3 to TRBJ2-1; possibly TRBD2 for D (6 bases). The CDR3 is made up of 13 amino acids. Germline V gene lookup returns CDR1 LGHNA and CDR2 YSLEER. The CDR3 reads CASSPDHGREKVF. The CDR3 bases are TGCGCCAGCAGCCCCGATCATGGGCGGGAAAAGGTCTTC.

The chain is built from TRBV19 and TRBJ2-3; D is ambiguous. The germline gives CDR1 LNHDA, CDR2 SQIVND (reference sequence). Trimming left V 8 bases short and J 2 bases short, with 17 bases between. The CDR3 extends over 15 amino acids. The CDR3 is CASPSAAISTDTQYF. For the CDR3, the DNA is TGTGCCAGTCCCTCCGCGGCTATTTCCACAGATACGCAGTATTTT.